A selection of T cell receptor beta chains follows, all from one sample in a study of control samples from healthy donors and cancer patients. The repertoire was sequenced with immunoSEQ multiplex PCR; TCRdb's copy has only in-frame clones and lacks some. The data contain about 150,000 clones, over 85% of them singletons. Specimen: blood. The receptors here all came from a woman between 40 and 55 years old in good health. The CDR3 runs from the conserved cysteine through the conserved F or W. A D gene is named only where the DNA matches it firmly. Some rows have no size entry. The others give once, few or many, or a class for an expanded clone.

j_call d_call clone_size v_call cdr3_nt cdr3_aa
TRBJ1-4 NA NA TRBV5-1 TGCGCCAGCAGCTCCCAACCGGGGGCAACTAATGAAAAACTGTTTTTT CASSSQPGATNEKLFF
TRBJ1-3 TRBD1 NA TRBV12-5 TGTGCTAGTGGCCGGGACAGGGGGCGGACCATATATTTT CASGRDRGRTIYF
TRBJ1-4 NA NA TRBV4-1 TGCGCCAGCAGCCAAGGGCCCACAACTAATGAAAAACTGTTTTTT CASSQGPTTNEKLFF
TRBJ2-6 TRBD1 NA TRBV9 TGTGCCAGCAGCGTACGAGATCACCGGGACAGGGTCATCTCTGGGGCCAACGTCCTGACTTTC CASSVRDHRDRVISGANVLTF
TRBJ2-7 NA NA TRBV11-1 TGTGCCAGCAGCTTAGACCTAGAACAGGGAAGGTACGAGCAGTACTTC CASSLDLEQGRYEQYF
TRBJ1-3 NA NA TRBV15 TGTGCCACCAGCAGAGATCCGGGGGGAACTGGAAACACCATATATTTT CATSRDPGGTGNTIYF
TRBJ1-2 NA NA TRBV30 TGTGCCTGGAGTGAAGGGACACCTAATAACTATGGCTACACCTTC CAWSEGTPNNYGYTF
TRBJ1-5 NA NA TRBV5-8 TGTGCCAGCAGCTTGTACGGAGCGAGGAATCAGCCCCAGCATTTT CASSLYGARNQPQHF
TRBJ2-2 TRBD1 NA TRBV6-2/TRBV6-3 TGTGCCAGCAGTTGGACAGGGAACACCGGGGAGCTGTTTTTT CASSWTGNTGELFF
TRBJ1-6 TRBD1 NA TRBV2 TGTGCCAGCAGGACACAGGGGGGAGTTGATTCACCCCTCCACTTT CASRTQGGVDSPLHF
TRBJ1-5 NA NA TRBV25-1 TGTGCCAGCAGTGAATGGGGACAAAATCAGCCCCAGCATTTT CASSEWGQNQPQHF
TRBJ1-3 NA NA TRBV18 TGTGCCAGCTCACCACCGGGACTGCCCTCATACTCTGGAAACACCATATATTTT CASSPPGLPSYSGNTIYF
TRBJ2-1 NA once TRBV9 TGTGCCAGCAGCGTATTAGCGGAGACCTACAATGAGCAGTTCTTC CASSVLAETYNEQFF
TRBJ2-7 NA NA TRBV10-3 TGTGCCATCAGTGCAGTGGCGGCCGGAGGCTACGAGCAGTACTTC CAISAVAAGGYEQYF
TRBJ1-6 NA NA TRBV6-5 TGTGCCAGCACTTGGGCATATAATTCACCCCTCCACTTT CASTWAYNSPLHF
TRBJ1-2 NA NA TRBV24-1 TGTGCCACCCTTAAAGATAGCCAGGGGCTATCCTATGGCTACACCTTC CATLKDSQGLSYGYTF
TRBJ1-5 NA NA TRBV5-4 TGTGCCAGCAGCTTAAACAGGGATCAGCCCCAGCATTTT CASSLNRDQPQHF
TRBJ1-1 NA once TRBV10-3 TGTGCCATCAGTGCAATGGACGGGCAGAACACTGAAGCTTTCTTT CAISAMDGQNTEAFF
TRBJ1-2 NA NA TRBV6-1 TGTGCCAGCAGTGAAGCGGGGGATGGCTACACCTTC CASSEAGDGYTF
TRBJ2-5 NA NA TRBV3-1/TRBV3-2 TGTGCCAGCAGCCCGCGGGCGTACCAAGAGACCCAGTACTTC CASSPRAYQETQYF
TRBJ2-1 NA once TRBV10-2 TGCGCCAGCAGTGATCCTAGCGTATCATGGCGGTTCTTC CASSDPSVSWRFF
TRBJ2-5 NA once TRBV6-2/TRBV6-3 TGTGCCAGCAGTTCAGCCATAAAAATCCAAGAGACCCAGTACTTC CASSSAIKIQETQYF
TRBJ1-3 NA few TRBV4-1 TGCGCCAGCAGCCGTCCAGGGCGAGGGAACGGAAACACCATATATTTT CASSRPGRGNGNTIYF
TRBJ2-7 TRBD1 NA TRBV7-2 TGTGCCAGCAGCTTCCGAGGACAGGATACCTACGAGCAGTACTTC CASSFRGQDTYEQYF
TRBJ1-2 NA NA TRBV29-1 TGCAGCGTTGAAAAAGCTTACTATGGCTACACCTTC CSVEKAYYGYTF
TRBJ1-4 NA NA TRBV9 TGCGCCAGCAGCGTAGAAACGACAGCCGGGGGGGAAAAACTGTTTTTT CASSVETTAGGEKLFF
TRBJ1-2 NA NA TRBV30 TGTGCCTGGAGTTCTGGGGTTGGCTACACCTTC CAWSSGVGYTF
TRBJ2-7 NA NA TRBV6-2/TRBV6-3 TGTGCCAGCAGCGCCGGGCCTCGCGAGCAGTACTTC CASSAGPREQYF
TRBJ1-1 NA NA TRBV7-2 TGTGCCAGCAGCCAGGGACGGAACACTGAAGCTTTCTTT CASSQGRNTEAFF
TRBJ1-6 NA few TRBV13 TGTGCCAGCAGCTTAACAGGGAAGGGTTCACCCCTCCACTTT CASSLTGKGSPLHF
TRBJ1-1 NA once TRBV18 TGTGCCAGCTCACCACGACTAACCCGGGGGACTGAAGCTTTCTTT CASSPRLTRGTEAFF
TRBJ1-2 NA NA TRBV25-1 TGTGCCAGCAGTGGGGCCGGAGGGTTCTATGGCTACACCTTC CASSGAGGFYGYTF
TRBJ2-1 NA NA TRBV29-1 TGCAGCGTGGGGAGGATGGGGCAAAGGAATGAGCAGTTCTTC CSVGRMGQRNEQFF
TRBJ1-3 TRBD1 NA TRBV2 TGTGCCAGCAGGATAGGGGGCTTTGGAAACACCATATATTTT CASRIGGFGNTIYF
TRBJ2-7 NA NA TRBV4-1 TGCGCCAGCAGCCAAGATGATAGGCAAAGAGGCTACGAGCAGTACTTC CASSQDDRQRGYEQYF
TRBJ2-7 TRBD1 NA TRBV19 TGTGCCAGTAGCCCCCACGGACAGGGTCTGAGCTACGAGCAGTACTTC CASSPHGQGLSYEQYF
TRBJ1-1 TRBD1 NA TRBV3-1/TRBV3-2 TGTGCCAGCAGCCAAAGACAGGGGGTTGACGCTTTCTTT CASSQRQGVDAFF
TRBJ1-2 NA NA TRBV3-1/TRBV3-2 TGTGCCAGCAGCCGAGGCAGGGAGGAAAACTATGGCTACACCTTC CASSRGREENYGYTF
TRBJ1-1 NA NA TRBV7-8 TGTGCCAGCAGCTTAAACCCGTCCTTGACTGAAGCTTTCTTT CASSLNPSLTEAFF
TRBJ1-4 NA few TRBV19 TGTGCCAGTAGTCAGAACAGGGCAACTAATGAAAAACTGTTTTTT CASSQNRATNEKLFF
TRBJ2-7 TRBD2 NA TRBV7-6 TGTGCCAGCAGCCGTACAGGCCGCGGACTAGCGGGATCCTACGAGCAGTACTTC CASSRTGRGLAGSYEQYF
TRBJ2-5 NA once TRBV19 TGTGCCAGTAGTATATCCATTCCGGAGACCCAGTACTTC CASSISIPETQYF
TRBJ1-5 NA NA TRBV7-9 TGTGCCAGCAGCACTGATACCTGGGGCAGGCCCGATCGGGCTATGAATCAGCCCCAGCATTTT CASSTDTWGRPDRAMNQPQHF
TRBJ2-3 NA NA TRBV9 TGTGCCAGCAGCGTGAGTGACACAGATACGCAGTATTTT CASSVSDTDTQYF
TRBJ1-1 NA NA TRBV7-2 TGTGCCAGCAGCCCCTCCTCAGGGAAGACTGAAGCTTTCTTT CASSPSSGKTEAFF
TRBJ1-2 NA NA TRBV9 TGTGCCAGCAGCGTAGAGGCCTATGGCTACACCTTC CASSVEAYGYTF
TRBJ1-5 TRBD1 NA TRBV12-5 TGTGCTAGTGGACTGACAGGGATGGTCAATCAGCCCCAGCATTTT CASGLTGMVNQPQHF